The clone carrying this T cell receptor (beta chain) was seen at least ten times. Germline V CDR1 and CDR2: DFQATT, SNEGSKA (reference sequence). The CDR3 is 14 residues long. Trimming removed 3 bases from V and 2 bases from J; junction bases left unmatched: 7. The data were obtained in a study of low-dose radiotherapy and immunotherapy resistance in tumors. About the research overall: The schedule for Cohort 2 used 1 Gy per fraction every two weeks, which added up to 13 Gy over 26 weeks. From cycle 1 day 1, patients took oral aspirin 300 mg every day for four cycles.

Primers used for first-strand cDNA, a TRAV- and TRBV-specific set, covered both alpha and beta chains. With a constant-region primer and a V-primer adapter, TCRs were subjected to roughly 20 PCR cycles of amplification. TCRdb itself ran the reads through MiXCR, one entry per CDR3 protein. The data contain around 80,000 distinct CDR3 sequences, around a sixth of them singletons. Time point given: after trial treatment. As for treatment: LDRT plus nivolumab, ipilimumab, low-dose cyclophosphamide and aspirin (RACIN trial). Treatment of the donors consisted of nivolumab and ipilimumab (plus aspirin, low-dose cyclophosphamide and low-dose radiotherapy). Eligible patients bore advanced solid tumors devoid of tumor-infiltrating lymphocytes.

The sequence was obtained from a male donor with prostate cancer. The J gene is TRBJ2-7, the V gene TRBV20-1; 7 positions match TRBD2. Here the sequenced sample was PBMCs, taken after low-dose radiotherapy plus immunotherapy. CDR3 region: CSARRGEGPYEQYF. CDR3 coding DNA: TGCAGTGCTAGGCGTGGGGAGGGGCCCTACGAGCAGTACTTC.